The clone carrying this T cell receptor (beta chain) was detected a few times. This entry belongs to a study of blood T cell repertoires in COVID-19. On the study more broadly: From T cells, B-cell-depleted T cells, or PBMCs came the material, which was cDNA or gDNA.

Original processing methods: Amplified reference gene primers provided the basis for estimating nucleated cell counts. Clones were sequenced by immunoSEQ multiplex PCR, and TCRdb holds only the in-frame ones, with some missing. V and J calls and clone size follow that table, whereas D and trimming were derived from the DNA. The sample lists about 190,000 clones, approximately 79% seen once, with 17% in the top ten. CDR3 length equals 18 residues. In germline, CDR1 is SEHNR, CDR2 FQNEAQ (reference sequence). V dropped 2 bases and J dropped 4; count of bases not matched to a gene: 11. The chain recombines TRBV7-9 with TRBJ2-6; 7 bases fit TRBD1. The clonotype was recovered from a man in his 60s with active or convalescent COVID-19. Sequencing input: peripheral blood. The CDR3 sequence is CASSLLGQDTWGANVLTF. The CDR3 coding sequence is TGTGCCAGCAGCTTACTTGGACAGGACACGTGGGGGGCCAACGTCCTGACTTTC.